This TCR beta chain was captured in a study of shared clonotypes between healthy human individuals. Study-wide points: Some clonotypes were shared by all four sorted-subset donors, while others were not shared. The non-shared ones had lower generation probabilities than the shared ones.

Concerning this clone: Its antigen is as yet unknown.

The CDR3 contains 18 residues. V was pared by 1 base and J by 0 bases, with 14 bases between. Germline CDR1 SGDLS, CDR2 YYNGEE. An even split of each subset's genomic DNA across several immunoSEQ plates was performed. The table came from immunoSEQ multiplex PCR; TCRdb's copy has only in-frame clones and leaves some out. The table records over 2 million clones, over 85% of them present only once. Material: naive CD4+ T cells sorted from blood. As to subset: CD45RA+ positively selected. The chain employs TRBV9 and TRBJ1-6; maybe TRBD1 (6 bases). The sequence was obtained from a man younger than 35 in good health. The DNA of the CDR3 is TGTGCCAGCAGCGTAACAGGGACCCCGAGCTCCTATAATTCACCCCTCCACTTT. Protein sequence: CASSVTGTPSSYNSPLHF.